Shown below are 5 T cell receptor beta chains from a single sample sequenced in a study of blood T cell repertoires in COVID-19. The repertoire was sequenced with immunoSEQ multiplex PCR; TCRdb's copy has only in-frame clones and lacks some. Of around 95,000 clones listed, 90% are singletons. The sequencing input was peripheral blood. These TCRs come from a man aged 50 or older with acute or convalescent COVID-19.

DNA of the CDR3: TGTGCCAGCAGCCCACCGGGACTAGGTTCCTACAATGAGCAGTTCTTC. This encodes CASSPPGLGSYNEQFF. The V gene is TRBV7-2, the J gene TRBJ2-1; 8 bases match TRBD2. The V gene end was trimmed by 5 bases and the J gene end by 1 base; junction bases not matched to a gene: 7. The CDR3 is 16 residues long. The V gene's germline CDR1 is SGHTA and CDR2 FQGNSA.

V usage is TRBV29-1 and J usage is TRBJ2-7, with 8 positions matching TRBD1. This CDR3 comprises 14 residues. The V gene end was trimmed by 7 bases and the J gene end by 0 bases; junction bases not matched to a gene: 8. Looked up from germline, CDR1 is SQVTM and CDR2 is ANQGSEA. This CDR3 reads CSAIGQGSSYEQYF. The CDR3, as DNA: TGCAGCGCCATCGGACAGGGAAGCTCCTACGAGCAGTACTTC.

The CDR3 coding sequence is TGTGCCAGCAGCAGGAGGGCGCAGCCTAACACTGAAGCTTTCTTT. The encoded protein is CASSRRAQPNTEAFF. This chain uses TRBV11-2 with TRBJ1-1; D ambiguous. The CDR3 is made up of 15 amino acids. Looked up from germline, CDR1 is SGHAT and CDR2 is FQNNGV. V was cut by 5 bases and J by 2 bases, with 15 bases left in between.

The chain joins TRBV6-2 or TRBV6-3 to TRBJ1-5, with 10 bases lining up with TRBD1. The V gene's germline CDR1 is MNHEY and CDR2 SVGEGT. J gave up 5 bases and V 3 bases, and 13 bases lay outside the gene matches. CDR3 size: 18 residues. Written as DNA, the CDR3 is TGTGCCAGCAGTTATCCCGGACAGGGGGTTATGTTTTATCAGCCCCAGCATTTT. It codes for CASSYPGQGVMFYQPQHF.

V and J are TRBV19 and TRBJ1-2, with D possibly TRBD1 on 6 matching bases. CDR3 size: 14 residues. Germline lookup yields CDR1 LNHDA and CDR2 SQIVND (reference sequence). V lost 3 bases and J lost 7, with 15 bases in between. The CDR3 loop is CASSIVSGDGGYTF. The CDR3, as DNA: TGTGCCAGTAGTATTGTGTCAGGGGATGGTGGCTACACCTTC.